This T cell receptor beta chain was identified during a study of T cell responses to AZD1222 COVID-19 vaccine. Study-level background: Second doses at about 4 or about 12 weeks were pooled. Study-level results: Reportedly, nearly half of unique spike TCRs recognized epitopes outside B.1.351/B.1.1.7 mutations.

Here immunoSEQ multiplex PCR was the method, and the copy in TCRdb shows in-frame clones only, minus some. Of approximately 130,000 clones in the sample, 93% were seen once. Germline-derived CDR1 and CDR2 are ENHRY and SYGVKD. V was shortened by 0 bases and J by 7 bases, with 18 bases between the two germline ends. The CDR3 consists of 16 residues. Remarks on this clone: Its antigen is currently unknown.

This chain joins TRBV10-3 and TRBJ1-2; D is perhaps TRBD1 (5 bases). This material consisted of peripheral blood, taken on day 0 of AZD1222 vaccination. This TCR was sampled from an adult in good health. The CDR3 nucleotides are TGTGCCATCAGTGAGTCGGCGCGGGGGGAAAAGGGTGGCTACACCTTC. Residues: CAISESARGEKGGYTF.